A selection of T cell receptor beta chains follows, all from one sample in a study of blood T cell repertoires in COVID-19. TCRdb's copy holds only in-frame clones and misses some; the assay was immunoSEQ multiplex PCR. The data contain about 130,000 clones, 80% of them singletons. Sequenced input: peripheral blood. The receptors derive from a man between 65 and 85 years old with acute or convalescent COVID-19. The CDR3 runs from the conserved cysteine through the conserved F or W. The D gene is left open where the match is weak. Rows give clone size only sometimes, using once, few, many, or a class for an expanded clone.

TRBV11-2	.	.	TRBJ1-5	CASSLGQNNQPQHF	TGTGCCAGCAGCTTAGGACAGAACAATCAGCCCCAGCATTTT
TRBV5-1	TRBD1	once	TRBJ1-5	CASSLGQGSNQPQHF	TGCGCCAGCAGCTTGGGACAGGGGAGCAATCAGCCCCAGCATTTT
TRBV7-3	.	.	TRBJ1-3	CASSLHQTGNTIYF	TGTGCCAGCAGCTTACATCAGACTGGAAACACCATATATTTT
TRBV3-1/TRBV3-2	.	.	TRBJ1-2	CASSQDPTVVYGYTF	TGTGCCAGCAGCCAAGATCCAACAGTTGTCTATGGCTACACCTTC
TRBV9	.	.	TRBJ2-2	CASSPGTDDRGELFF	TGTGCCAGCAGCCCTGGGACTGACGACCGCGGGGAGCTGTTTTTT
TRBV2	.	.	TRBJ1-4	CASSVGGTLFGEKLFF	TGTGCCAGCAGTGTCGGAGGGACCTTATTTGGAGAAAAACTGTTTTTT
TRBV6-6	.	once	TRBJ1-2	CASSSEGPSGAAGYTF	TGTGCCAGCAGTTCGGAGGGGCCGAGTGGTGCGGCCGGCTACACCTTC
TRBV19	TRBD2	.	TRBJ2-1	CASSIPRSGGYPHEQFF	TGTGCCAGTAGTATCCCTCGTAGCGGGGGGTACCCCCATGAGCAGTTCTTC
TRBV2	.	.	TRBJ1-2	CASSEALRGTANYGYTF	TGTGCCAGCAGTGAAGCGCTTCGGGGAACGGCGAACTATGGCTACACCTTC
TRBV5-1	.	.	TRBJ1-1	CASSSGILKISMNTEAFF	TGCGCCAGCAGCTCGGGGATATTAAAAATAAGCATGAACACTGAAGCTTTCTTT
TRBV2	TRBD1	few	TRBJ1-1	CASKQGVNTEAFF	TGTGCCAGCAAACAGGGGGTCAACACTGAAGCTTTCTTT
TRBV2	TRBD1	once	TRBJ1-5	CASSRDRGLLLGNQPQHF	TGTGCCAGCAGTCGGGACAGGGGGCTTCTTTTGGGCAATCAGCCCCAGCATTTT
TRBV14	TRBD1	.	TRBJ1-6	CASNNSPGQGANSPLHF	TGTGCCAGCAACAATAGTCCGGGACAGGGTGCCAATTCACCCCTCCACTTT
TRBV6-1	.	.	TRBJ1-4	CASSDPGKRTTNEKLFF	TGTGCCAGCAGTGATCCAGGGAAGAGAACAACTAATGAAAAACTGTTTTTT
TRBV10-3	.	.	TRBJ1-1	CAIQGASGLGNTEAFF	TGTGCCATCCAAGGCGCTTCCGGACTCGGGAACACTGAAGCTTTCTTT
TRBV6-1	.	once	TRBJ1-3	CASSEVGGRSGNTIYF	TGTGCCAGCAGTGAAGTGGGAGGGCGCTCTGGAAACACCATATATTTT
TRBV5-1	TRBD2	few	TRBJ2-1	CASSLVLAGENEQFF	TGCGCCAGCAGCTTGGTTCTAGCGGGGGAGAATGAGCAGTTCTTC
TRBV28	.	.	TRBJ2-3	CASSIGGGLTDTQYF	TGTGCCAGCAGCATTGGGGGCGGGCTCACAGATACGCAGTATTTT
TRBV11-3	.	.	TRBJ2-5	CASSLAGAETQYF	TGTGCCAGCAGCTTAGCTGGGGCAGAGACCCAGTACTTC
TRBV2	TRBD1	.	TRBJ1-4	CASRGGRGQEKLFF	TGTGCCAGCAGGGGCGGCAGGGGGCAAGAAAAACTGTTTTTT
TRBV16	.	.	TRBJ1-3	CASSHTTGFGFGNTIYF	TGTGCCAGCAGCCATACTACGGGGTTCGGTTTTGGAAACACCATATATTTT
TRBV11-2	.	.	TRBJ2-3	CASSFTEGGTDTQYF	TGTGCCAGCAGCTTCACAGAGGGCGGCACAGATACGCAGTATTTT
TRBV6-5	.	once	TRBJ1-4	CASSYNQGSVEKLFF	TGTGCCAGCAGTTACAATCAGGGGAGCGTTGAAAAACTGTTTTTT
TRBV5-6	.	.	TRBJ1-2	CASRPQGLNYGYTF	TGTGCCAGCAGACCCCAGGGGCTTAACTATGGCTACACCTTC
TRBV7-8	.	.	TRBJ1-5	CASSAGQSGDQPQHF	TGTGCCAGCAGCGCCGGACAGTCCGGCGATCAGCCCCAGCATTTT
TRBV4-1	.	.	TRBJ1-1	CASSDQRYRDTEAFF	TGCGCCAGCAGCGACCAGAGGTACAGGGATACTGAAGCTTTCTTT
TRBV19	TRBD2	.	TRBJ2-1	CASISTSGVSYNEQFF	TGTGCCAGTATTAGCACTAGCGGGGTTTCCTACAATGAGCAGTTCTTC
TRBV9	.	.	TRBJ1-2	CASTRDSYGYTF	TGTGCCAGCACCCGGGACTCCTATGGCTACACCTTC
TRBV2	TRBD1	.	TRBJ2-2	CASSEARGRTGELFF	TGTGCCAGCAGTGAGGCCAGGGGGCGAACCGGGGAGCTGTTTTTT
TRBV28	TRBD1	.	TRBJ1-5	CASSWDRVSPQHF	TGTGCCAGCAGCTGGGACAGGGTCTCACCCCAGCATTTT
TRBV27	TRBD2	.	TRBJ2-7	CASSPRSGGSSYEQYF	TGTGCCAGCAGCCCACGGAGCGGGGGGTCCTCCTACGAGCAGTACTTC
TRBV6-1	TRBD1	.	TRBJ2-2	CASSEAGQGTGELFF	TGTGCCAGCAGTGAAGCGGGACAGGGCACCGGGGAGCTGTTTTTT
TRBV30	.	.	TRBJ1-5	CAWSVQDNQPQHF	TGTGCCTGGAGTGTACAGGATAATCAGCCCCAGCATTTT
TRBV6-6	.	once	TRBJ1-5	CASSYGGIHQPQHF	TGTGCCAGCAGTTACGGGGGCATCCATCAGCCCCAGCATTTT
TRBV9	TRBD1	.	TRBJ1-2	CASSVAPGQGSGYTF	TGTGCCAGCAGCGTAGCCCCGGGACAGGGGTCCGGCTACACCTTC
TRBV6-5	TRBD1	.	TRBJ1-3	CASRRQGNSGNTIYF	TGTGCCAGCAGACGACAGGGCAACTCTGGAAACACCATATATTTT
TRBV9	.	once	TRBJ2-5	CASSQTSLQETQYF	TGTGCCAGCAGCCAAACTAGTCTCCAAGAGACCCAGTACTTC
TRBV7-6	TRBD1	.	TRBJ2-7	CASSLGGQGMVIEQYF	TGTGCCAGCAGCTTAGGGGGACAGGGTATGGTAATAGAGCAGTACTTC
TRBV3-1/TRBV3-2	TRBD2	.	TRBJ2-5	CASSQTSGGRETQYF	TGTGCCAGCAGCCAGACTAGCGGGGGGCGAGAGACCCAGTACTTC
TRBV5-6	TRBD1	.	TRBJ1-1	CASSLGQGGTEAFF	TGTGCCAGCAGCCTAGGACAGGGCGGAACTGAAGCTTTCTTT
TRBV29-1	TRBD1	.	TRBJ2-7	CSVAQGQVSYEQYF	TGCAGCGTTGCCCAGGGACAGGTATCCTACGAGCAGTACTTC
TRBV10-1	.	.	TRBJ2-3	CASSGFRGDTQYF	TGCGCCAGCAGTGGGTTCAGGGGAGATACGCAGTATTTT
TRBV28	.	once	TRBJ2-6	CASSQLGSGANVLTF	TGTGCCAGCAGCCAACTAGGCTCTGGGGCCAACGTCCTGACTTTC
TRBV12-3/TRBV12-4	.	.	TRBJ1-1	CASSFRGIEAFF	TGTGCCAGCAGTTTCAGGGGAATTGAAGCTTTCTTT
TRBV14	TRBD1	.	TRBJ1-1	CASSQLTGDTEAFF	TGTGCCAGCAGCCAGCTGACAGGGGACACTGAAGCTTTCTTT
TRBV5-1	TRBD2	.	TRBJ2-2	CASKGSGGPGTGELFF	TGCGCCAGCAAGGGTAGCGGGGGGCCGGGTACCGGGGAGCTGTTTTTT
TRBV1	.	.	TRBJ1-2	CTSSQGGQQESYYGYTF	TGCACCAGCAGCCAAGGCGGACAGCAGGAATCATACTATGGCTACACCTTC
TRBV12-5	TRBD1	.	TRBJ1-5	CASGLVQGYNQPQHF	TGTGCTAGTGGTTTGGTACAGGGGTACAATCAGCCCCAGCATTTT
TRBV15	TRBD1	.	TRBJ1-1	CATSLTGTANTEAFF	TGTGCCACCAGCTTAACCGGGACAGCGAACACTGAAGCTTTCTTT
TRBV2	.	.	TRBJ2-2	CASSGGSMNTGELFF	TGTGCCAGCAGTGGGGGCAGCATGAACACCGGGGAGCTGTTTTTT
TRBV11-2	.	many	TRBJ1-2	CASSRRDHGYTF	TGTGCCAGCAGCCGCAGGGATCATGGCTACACCTTC
TRBV19	.	.	TRBJ1-1	CASSTLTGKAFF	TGTGCCAGTAGTACCCTGACAGGTAAAGCTTTCTTT